This T cell receptor beta chain is from a study of Ad26.COV2.S vaccination and SARS-CoV-2 variants. Produced via immunoSEQ multiplex PCR; TCRdb's table is partial and in-frame only. Of approximately 400,000 clones in the sample, about 91% were seen once. General study findings and limits: Total responses of T cells may have been underestimated by the analyses of TCR breadth and depth. Vaccinees displayed broader spike-specific TCR repertoires than placebo recipients. Comparable non-spike TCR breadth was observed in vaccine and placebo recipients. Reported post-vaccination CD8+ and CD4+ T cell responses to spike showed substantial breadth.

CDR1 SGHAT and CDR2 FQNNGV come from the germline V gene. Trimming removed 5 bases from V and 4 bases from J; junction bases left unmatched: 7. The CDR3 is 14 amino acids. This clone was recorded once. What it recognizes is unknown. The receptor comes from a human donor who had recovered from COVID-19. The chain uses TRBV11-2 and TRBJ2-7; 8 nucleotides line up with TRBD2. Sample: peripheral blood, taken after recovery from COVID-19. The CDR3 DNA follows: TGTGCCAGCAGCCCAACGGGACTAGTTTACGAGCAGTACTTC. Translating gives CASSPTGLVYEQYF.